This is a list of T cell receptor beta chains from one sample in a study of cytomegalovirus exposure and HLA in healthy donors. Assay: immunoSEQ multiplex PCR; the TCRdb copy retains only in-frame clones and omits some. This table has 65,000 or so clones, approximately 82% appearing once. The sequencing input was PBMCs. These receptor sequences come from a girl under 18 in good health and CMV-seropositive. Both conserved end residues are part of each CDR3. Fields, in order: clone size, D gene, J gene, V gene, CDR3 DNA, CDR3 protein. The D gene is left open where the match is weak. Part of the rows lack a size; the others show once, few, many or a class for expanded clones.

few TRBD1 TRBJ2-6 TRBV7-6 TGTGCCAGCAGCTTAGCCCCATTCGGACAGGGGGCGTATGGGGCCAACGTCCTGACTTTC CASSLAPFGQGAYGANVLTF
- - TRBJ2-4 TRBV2 TGTGCCAGCAGTGAGGGGCGGGAAGGGGGCTTGGCCAAAAACATTCAGTACTTC CASSEGREGGLAKNIQYF
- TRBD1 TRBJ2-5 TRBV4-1 TGCGCCAGCAGCCAAGATGTGGACAGGCGGGAGACCCAGTACTTC CASSQDVDRRETQYF
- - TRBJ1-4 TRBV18 TGTGCCAGCTCACGCGGGGGCAAGGAGGAAAAACTGTTTTTT CASSRGGKEEKLFF
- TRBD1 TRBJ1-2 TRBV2 TGTGCCAGCAGGGGACAGGGGATGGGAGGCTACACCTTC CASRGQGMGGYTF
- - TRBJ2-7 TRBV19 TGTGCCAGTAGTCGGCGTAATCGGGCGGGCCATCGGTACTTC CASSRRNRAGHRYF
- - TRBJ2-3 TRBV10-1 TGCGCCAGCAGTGGACAGGTCTCTAGCACAGATACGCAGTATTTT CASSGQVSSTDTQYF
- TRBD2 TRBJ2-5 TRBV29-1 TGCAGCGTTGTAAGGCGGGAGCCCGAGGAGACCCAGTACTTC CSVVRREPEETQYF
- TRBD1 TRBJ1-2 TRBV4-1 TGCGCCAGCAGCCAAGGCCCCGAAACAGGGGAGGGCTACACCTTC CASSQGPETGEGYTF
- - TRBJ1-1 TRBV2 TGTGCCAGCTCTCTGAACACTGAAGCTTTCTTT CASSLNTEAFF
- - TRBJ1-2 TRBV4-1 TGCGCCAGCAGCCCGACCCGTCCGGCGGGCTATGGCTACACCTTC CASSPTRPAGYGYTF
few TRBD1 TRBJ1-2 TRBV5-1 TGCGCCAGCAGTCTTGGACAGGGGGGGTTCGGCTACACCTTC CASSLGQGGFGYTF
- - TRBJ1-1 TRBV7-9 TGTGCCAGCAGCTCCCGGGGACTGACGAACACTGAAGCTTTCTTT CASSSRGLTNTEAFF
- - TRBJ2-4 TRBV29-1 TGCAGCGTCGGCGGTTTAGCCAAAAACATTCAGTACTTC CSVGGLAKNIQYF
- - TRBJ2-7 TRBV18 TGTGCCAGCTCACCTATCCGGGACAATATTCGGCGCGAGCAGTACTTC CASSPIRDNIRREQYF
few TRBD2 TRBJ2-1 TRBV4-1 TGCGCCAGCAGCCCGCGGACTAGCGGGGGAAGCTCCTACAATGAGCAGTTCTTC CASSPRTSGGSSYNEQFF
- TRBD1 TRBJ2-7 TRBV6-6 TGTGCCAGCAGTTATAGTGGACAGGGGGATGGCGAGCAGTACTTC CASSYSGQGDGEQYF